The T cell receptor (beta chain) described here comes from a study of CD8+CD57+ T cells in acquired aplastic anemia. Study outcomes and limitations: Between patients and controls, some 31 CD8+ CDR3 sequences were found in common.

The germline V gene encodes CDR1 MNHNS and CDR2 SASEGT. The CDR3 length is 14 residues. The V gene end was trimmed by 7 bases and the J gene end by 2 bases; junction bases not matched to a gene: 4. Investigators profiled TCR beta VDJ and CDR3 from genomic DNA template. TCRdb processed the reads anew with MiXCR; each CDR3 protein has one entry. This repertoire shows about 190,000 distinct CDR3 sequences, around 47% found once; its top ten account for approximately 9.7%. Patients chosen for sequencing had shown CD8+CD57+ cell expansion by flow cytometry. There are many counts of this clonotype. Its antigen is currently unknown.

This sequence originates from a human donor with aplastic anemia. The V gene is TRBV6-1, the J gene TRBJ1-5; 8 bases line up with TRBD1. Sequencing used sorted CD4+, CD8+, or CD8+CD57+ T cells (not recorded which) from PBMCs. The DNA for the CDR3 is TGTGCCAGCACCTCGGACAGGGGCAATCAGCCCCAGCATTTT. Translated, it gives CASTSDRGNQPQHF.